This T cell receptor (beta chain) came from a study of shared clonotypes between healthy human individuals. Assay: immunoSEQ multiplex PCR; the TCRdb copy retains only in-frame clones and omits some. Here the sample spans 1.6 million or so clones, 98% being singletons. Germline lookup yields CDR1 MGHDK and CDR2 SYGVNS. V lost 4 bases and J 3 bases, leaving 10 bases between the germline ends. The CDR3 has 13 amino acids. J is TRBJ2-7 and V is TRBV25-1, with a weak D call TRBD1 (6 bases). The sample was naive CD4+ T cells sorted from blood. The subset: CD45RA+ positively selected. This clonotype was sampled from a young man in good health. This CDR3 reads CASSGDIYYEQYF. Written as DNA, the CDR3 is TGTGCCAGCAGTGGGGACATCTACTACGAGCAGTACTTC.